The source of this T cell receptor beta chain is a study of blood T cell repertoires in COVID-19. Study in general: The samples span acute and convalescent COVID-19 from the United States, Italy and Spain. Sources were T cells, B-cell-depleted T cells, or PBMCs; the material itself was cDNA or gDNA.

In the authors' methods: Counts of nucleated cells, estimated from reference gene primer amplification, were obtained. Using immunoSEQ multiplex PCR, the repertoire was profiled, and TCRdb retains in-frame clones only, with some absent. The V and J calls and clone size come from that table; D and trimming were worked out from the DNA. The table includes around 30,000 clones, 70% to 90% detected once. Trimming took 6 bases from V and 4 from J; bases not matched to a gene: 4. The CDR3 has 13 amino acids. The sequenced material came from peripheral blood. The receptor was derived from a human donor in a cohort sampled during active COVID-19. V is TRBV23-1 and J is TRBJ2-5, with 8 nucleotides matching TRBD2. TRBV23-1 belongs to the ORF category, with a function that is uncertain. This CDR3 reads CASRPGGLETQYF. The CDR3, as DNA: TGCGCCAGCAGGCCGGGGGGGCTAGAGACCCAGTACTTC.